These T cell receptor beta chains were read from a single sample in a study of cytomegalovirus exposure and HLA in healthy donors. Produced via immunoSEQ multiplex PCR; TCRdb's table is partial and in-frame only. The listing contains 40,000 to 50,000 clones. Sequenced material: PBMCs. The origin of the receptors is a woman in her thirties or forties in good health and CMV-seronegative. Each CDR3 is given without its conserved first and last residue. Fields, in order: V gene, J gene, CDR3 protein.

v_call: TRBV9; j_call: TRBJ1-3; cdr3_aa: ASSTLDRPAIY
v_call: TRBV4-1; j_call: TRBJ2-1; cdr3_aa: ASSQVGGGRADEQF
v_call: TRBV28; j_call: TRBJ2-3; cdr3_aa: ASSPLAGISTDTQY
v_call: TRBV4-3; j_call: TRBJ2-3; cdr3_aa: ASSQDISGAQY
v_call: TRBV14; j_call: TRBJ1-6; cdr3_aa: ASSQSGNSPLH
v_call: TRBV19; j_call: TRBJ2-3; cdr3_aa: ASKVMASGSTDTQY
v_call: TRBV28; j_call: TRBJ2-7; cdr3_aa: ASSLTSGYEQY
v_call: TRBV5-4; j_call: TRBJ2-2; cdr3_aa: ASSPGQGGSGELF
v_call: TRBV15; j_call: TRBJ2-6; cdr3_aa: ATSRSGLGANVLT
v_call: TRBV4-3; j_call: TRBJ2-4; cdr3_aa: ASSQDLGVAKNIQY
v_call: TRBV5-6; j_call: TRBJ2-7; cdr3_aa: ASSSRTGGQY
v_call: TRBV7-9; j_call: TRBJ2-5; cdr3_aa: ASSLELAGGLETQY
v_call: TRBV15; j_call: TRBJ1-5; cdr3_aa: ATSIRGGRGQPQH
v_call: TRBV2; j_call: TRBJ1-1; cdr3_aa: ASSRTGSTSEAF
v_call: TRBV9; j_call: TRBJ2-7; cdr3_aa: ASSRDSKQY
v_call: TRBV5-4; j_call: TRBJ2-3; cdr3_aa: ASSLTAGGPTDTQY
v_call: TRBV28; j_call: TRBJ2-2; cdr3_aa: ASSLWGGRTGELF
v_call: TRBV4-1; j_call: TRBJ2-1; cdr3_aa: ASSQQGLGWAEQF
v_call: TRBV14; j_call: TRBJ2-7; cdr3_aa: ASSQLGLPYEQY
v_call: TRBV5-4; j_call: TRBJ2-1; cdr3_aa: ASSVDKYNEQF
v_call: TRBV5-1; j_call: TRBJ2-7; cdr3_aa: ASSLESRSYEQY
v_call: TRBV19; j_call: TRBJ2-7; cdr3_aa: ASSIDFAGSYEQY
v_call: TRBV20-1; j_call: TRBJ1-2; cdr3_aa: SAPRGLGYT
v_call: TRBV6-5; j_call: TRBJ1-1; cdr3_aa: ASTRGLMNTEAF
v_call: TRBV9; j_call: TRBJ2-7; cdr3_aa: ASSVGQGDYEQY
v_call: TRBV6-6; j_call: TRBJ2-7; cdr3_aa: ASSYTRTGTVYEQY
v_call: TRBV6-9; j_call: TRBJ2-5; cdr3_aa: ASSWTGEEETQY
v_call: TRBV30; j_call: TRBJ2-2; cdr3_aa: AWRPPGLSGELF
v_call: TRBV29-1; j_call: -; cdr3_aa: SVFLTGTGVYEQY
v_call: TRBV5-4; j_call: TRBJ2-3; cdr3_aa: ASKAGASTDTQY
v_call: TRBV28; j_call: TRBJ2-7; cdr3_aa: ASTPGAAYEQY
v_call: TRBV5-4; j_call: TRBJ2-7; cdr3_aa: ASSFADSYEQY
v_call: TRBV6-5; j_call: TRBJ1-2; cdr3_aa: ASSYQGRSYGYT
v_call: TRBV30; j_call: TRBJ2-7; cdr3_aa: AWSEQGYEQY
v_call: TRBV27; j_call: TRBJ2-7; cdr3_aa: ASSLRGWGGSSYEQY
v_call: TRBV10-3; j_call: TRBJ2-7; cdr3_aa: AIRDLDRPYEQY
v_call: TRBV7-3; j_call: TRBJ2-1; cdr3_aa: ASSPTSGRVNEQF
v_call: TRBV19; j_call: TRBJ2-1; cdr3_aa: ATETGQGARNEQF
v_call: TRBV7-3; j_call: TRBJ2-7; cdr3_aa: ASSYFSGSPYEQY
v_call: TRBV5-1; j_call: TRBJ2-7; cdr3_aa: ASSLGLLRGYEQY
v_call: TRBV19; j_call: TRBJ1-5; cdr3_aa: ASSIWSSGNQPQH
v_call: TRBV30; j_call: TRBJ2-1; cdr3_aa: AWSTERTRGSYNEQF
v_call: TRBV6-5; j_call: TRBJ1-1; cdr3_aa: ASSYSNSRQNTEAF
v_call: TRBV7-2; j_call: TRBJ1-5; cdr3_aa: ASSLGGTGSVYSNQPQH
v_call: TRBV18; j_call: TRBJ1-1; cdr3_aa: ASSPPSVRDTEAF
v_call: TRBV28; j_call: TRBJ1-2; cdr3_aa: ASRQLNYGYT